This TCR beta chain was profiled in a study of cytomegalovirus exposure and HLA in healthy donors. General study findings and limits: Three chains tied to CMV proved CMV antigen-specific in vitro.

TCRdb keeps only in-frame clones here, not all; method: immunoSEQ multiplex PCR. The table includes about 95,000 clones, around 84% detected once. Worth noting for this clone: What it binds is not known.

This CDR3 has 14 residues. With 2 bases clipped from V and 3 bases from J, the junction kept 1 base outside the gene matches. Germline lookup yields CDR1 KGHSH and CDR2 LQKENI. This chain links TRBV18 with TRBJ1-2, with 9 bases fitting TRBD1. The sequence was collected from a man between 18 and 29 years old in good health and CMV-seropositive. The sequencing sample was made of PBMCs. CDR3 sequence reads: CASSPRTGDYGYTF. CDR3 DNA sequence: TGTGCCAGCTCACCAAGGACAGGGGACTATGGCTACACCTTC.